This T cell receptor (beta chain) stems from a study of T cell responses to AZD1222 COVID-19 vaccine. Study-level findings and limits: Clonal diversity was possibly underestimated, and white British individuals and females predominated among donors.

Germline values: CDR1 LGHNA, CDR2 YSLEER. This CDR3 is 15 amino acids long. Trimming stripped 1 base from V and 2 bases from J, with 11 bases between. As for this clone: The antigen is undetermined.

Profiling relied on immunoSEQ multiplex PCR, and the TCRdb table lists in-frame clones only, not all of them. Of about 130,000 clones listed, approximately 94% were seen once; the top ten hold about 3%. This chain joins TRBV4-3 and TRBJ1-2; D possibly corresponds to TRBD1 (6 bases). The material was peripheral blood, obtained on day 0 of AZD1222 vaccination. This TCR was sampled from an adult in good health. CDR3 nucleotides: TGCGCCAGCAGCCAAGGACAGGTCGAAAACTATGGCTACACCTTC. Protein product: CASSQGQVENYGYTF.